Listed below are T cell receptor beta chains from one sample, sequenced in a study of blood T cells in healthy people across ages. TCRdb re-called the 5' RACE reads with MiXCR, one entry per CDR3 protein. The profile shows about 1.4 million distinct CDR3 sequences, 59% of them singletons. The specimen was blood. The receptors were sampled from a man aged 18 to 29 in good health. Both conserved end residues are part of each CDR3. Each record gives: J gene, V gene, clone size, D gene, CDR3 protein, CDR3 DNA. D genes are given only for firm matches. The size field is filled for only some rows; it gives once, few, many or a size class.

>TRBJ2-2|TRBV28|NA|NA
CASDRRGPGELFF
TGTGCCAGCGACAGGAGGGGGCCCGGGGAGCTGTTTTTT
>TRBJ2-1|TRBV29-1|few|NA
CSVPGPSSYNEQFF
TGCAGCGTACCAGGCCCGAGCTCCTACAATGAGCAGTTCTTC
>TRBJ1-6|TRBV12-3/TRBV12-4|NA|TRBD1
CASNPGQYNSPLHF
TGTGCCAGCAACCCGGGACAGTATAATTCACCCCTCCACTTT
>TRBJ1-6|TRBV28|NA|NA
CASSLWGVTGSYNSPLHF
TGTGCCAGCAGTTTATGGGGGGTGACGGGCTCCTATAATTCACCCCTCCACTTT
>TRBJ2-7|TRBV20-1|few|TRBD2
CSARGTGLAAYEQYF
TGCAGTGCTAGAGGTACGGGACTAGCAGCCTACGAGCAGTACTTC
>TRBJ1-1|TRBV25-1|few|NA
CASSESGGMNTEAFF
TGTGCCAGCAGTGAATCTGGGGGAATGAACACTGAAGCTTTCTTT
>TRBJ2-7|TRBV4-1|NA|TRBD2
CASSQDPGTSGYYEQYF
TGCGCCAGCAGCCAAGACCCCGGGACTAGCGGATACTACGAGCAGTACTTC
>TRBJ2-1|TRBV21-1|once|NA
CASSKGRARCSYNEQFF
TGTGCCAGCAGCAAAGGGCGGGCGAGATGCTCCTACAATGAGCAGTTCTTC
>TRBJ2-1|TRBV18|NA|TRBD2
CASSPPSGSYNEQFF
TGTGCCAGCTCACCCCCTAGCGGGAGCTACAATGAGCAGTTCTTC
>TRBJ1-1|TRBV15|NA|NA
CATSTFTNTEAFF
TGTGCCACCAGCACGTTCACGAACACTGAAGCTTTCTTT
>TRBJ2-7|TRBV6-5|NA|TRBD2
CASRSTSGSSYEQYF
TGTGCCAGCAGATCAACTAGCGGGAGTAGTTACGAGCAGTACTTC
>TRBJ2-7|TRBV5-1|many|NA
CASSLQGFYEQYF
TGCGCCAGCAGCTTGCAGGGGTTCTACGAGCAGTACTTC
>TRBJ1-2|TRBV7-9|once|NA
CASSLETPANYGYTF
TGTGCCAGCAGCTTAGAAACGCCAGCTAACTATGGCTACACCTTC
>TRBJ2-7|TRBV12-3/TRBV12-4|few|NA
CASSNGGAGSYEQYF
TGTGCCAGCAGTAACGGGGGCGCCGGGTCCTACGAGCAGTACTTC